This T cell receptor (beta chain) comes out of a study of T cells in Graves' hyperthyroidism and ophthalmopathy (dated by TCRdb to about 2019). About the investigation overall: Peripheral blood was collected at initial diagnosis, before any treatment. Following sampling, methimazole starting at 30 mg daily was given to hyperthyroidism patients, and high-dose intravenous methylprednisolone was given to ophthalmopathy patients. TCR V-J signatures able to tell the groups apart were searched for in a discovery cohort of 90 to 100 patients, of whom more than 40 had Graves' ophthalmopathy and about 60 had stable Graves' hyperthyroidism. The roughly 100 discovery patients were randomly divided into training and test sets at a 7:3 ratio. According to the paper, TCR Vbeta CDR3 sequencing was carried out on around 140 peripheral blood samples, which came from fewer than 50 ophthalmopathy, 75 to 80 hyperthyroidism and about 17 progressor patients. Prospective prediction of ophthalmopathy was tested in an independent validation cohort of some 20 hyperthyroidism patients and 15 to 17 patients who later progressed to ophthalmopathy. The study also compared thyroid tissue and blood T-cell repertoires from 6 or 7 Graves' hyperthyroidism patients.

Study-wide conclusions, independent of this receptor: Most expanded thyroid clonotypes (frequency above 0.001) were also found in blood, which suggests that blood repertoires may mirror thyroid immune responses. In validation, progression to ophthalmopathy was predicted by the model with around 70% sensitivity and 72.22% specificity, a median of roughly 6 months before onset. Sample size was not statistically predetermined, and investigators were not blinded to group allocation. In cross-validation, a model built on a 13 V-J signature told ophthalmopathy apart from stable hyperthyroidism with 85% to 90% sensitivity and approximately 81% specificity, and in testing the same model reached 80%/75%.

This clonotype has ten or more counts. Its antigen has not been determined. The input lacks base qualities; no much larger clone sits a single base away. The TCR beta CDR3 regions were amplified from the RNA transcripts. For the first round of RT-PCR on the TCR CDR3, the HTBI primer set was used together with the Qiagen OneStep RT-PCR kit. A second multiplex PCR round built the libraries, followed by size selection and purification. The libraries were sequenced on an Illumina HiSeq2000 using paired-end 100 bp reads. On the authors' methods: SOAPnuke was used to process the raw data, throwing out any read that contained adapters or uncalled bases, had a mean Phred below 15, or lacked an exact constant-primer or identifier match. High-quality paired reads were merged using COPE v1.2.5, and each unique nucleotide sequence was defined as a clonotype. Clonotypes were aligned to IMGT TRBV, TRBD and TRBJ reference segments using MiTCR v1.1. Analysis was restricted to V-J combinations with a frequency above 0.0001, which covered about 99% of repertoires. The TCS score was defined as F50 (clonal expansion) divided by E x V (chaos), with BLOSUM62-based TCRdist calculated between CDR3 peptides within each V-J. Welch's t-statistics and random forest reduced roughly 500 V-J features to about 13, which were used in a naive Bayes classifier (R e1071). TCRdb reprocessing: public reads trimmed at Q25 with fastp, clones called with MiXCR, in-frame beta chains kept. Rows matching on CDR3 protein sequence are summarized as one entry with the most common DNA and genes. TCRdb's processing, not the authors', yielded these V and J calls. The sample table holds about 210,000 distinct CDR3 sequences, of which roughly 17% were seen once. The top ten hold around 50% of the sample.

CDR1 and CDR2 were assigned from the germline V gene as MDHEN and SYDVKM. The CDR3 runs 16 residues from the cysteine to the phenylalanine. Of all the DNA, just the CDR3 is kept, 48 bases in frame from base 1. Trimming costs V 5 bases and J 3 bases, and their ends lie 17 bases apart. A patient counted as having stable Graves' hyperthyroidism if no progression to ophthalmopathy occurred over 18 months of follow-up. Hyperthyroidism patients were newly diagnosed, with disease duration under 2 months, and aged 18 to 65 years. The study excluded patients with uncontrolled infections, other autoimmune diseases, pregnancy or lactation. Clinical symptoms, serum thyroxine and TRAb, thyroid ultrasound, and orbital computed tomography formed the basis for the diagnoses. Ficoll-Paque density gradient centrifugation was used to isolate PBMCs from approximately 10 ml of fresh peripheral blood. Total RNA was extracted with Trizol reagent, and quality was checked on an Agilent 2100 Bioanalyzer.

Recombination connected TRBV28 to TRBJ1-5, with the D gene too uncertain to name. Source material: blood. The TCR was taken from a man in his forties or fifties with Graves' hyperthyroidism. The sequenced DNA: TGTGCCAGCAGTCCATGGACTGACGGAGACAATCAGCCCCAGCATTTT. This codes for CASSPWTDGDNQPQHF. Where the CDR3 stops, the reference TRBV28 and TRBJ1-5 genes take over; the full variable domain is DVKVTQSSRYLVKRTGEKVFLECVQDMDHENMFWYRQDPGLGLRLIYFSYDVKMKEKGDIPEGYSVSREKKERFSLILESASTNQTSMYLCASSPWTDGDNQPQHFGDGTRLSIL.